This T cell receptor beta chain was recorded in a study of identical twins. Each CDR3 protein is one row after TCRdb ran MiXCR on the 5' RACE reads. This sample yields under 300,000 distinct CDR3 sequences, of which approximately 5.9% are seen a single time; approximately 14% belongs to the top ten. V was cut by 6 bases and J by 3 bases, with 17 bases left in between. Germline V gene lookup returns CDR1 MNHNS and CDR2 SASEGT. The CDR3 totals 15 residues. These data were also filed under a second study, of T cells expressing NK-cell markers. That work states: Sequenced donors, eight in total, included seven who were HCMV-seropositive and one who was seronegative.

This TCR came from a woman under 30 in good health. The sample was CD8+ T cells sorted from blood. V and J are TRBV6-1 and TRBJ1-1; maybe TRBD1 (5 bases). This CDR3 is CASRDRRGWYTEAFF. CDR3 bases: TGTGCCAGCAGAGACCGCCGGGGGTGGTACACTGAAGCTTTCTTT.